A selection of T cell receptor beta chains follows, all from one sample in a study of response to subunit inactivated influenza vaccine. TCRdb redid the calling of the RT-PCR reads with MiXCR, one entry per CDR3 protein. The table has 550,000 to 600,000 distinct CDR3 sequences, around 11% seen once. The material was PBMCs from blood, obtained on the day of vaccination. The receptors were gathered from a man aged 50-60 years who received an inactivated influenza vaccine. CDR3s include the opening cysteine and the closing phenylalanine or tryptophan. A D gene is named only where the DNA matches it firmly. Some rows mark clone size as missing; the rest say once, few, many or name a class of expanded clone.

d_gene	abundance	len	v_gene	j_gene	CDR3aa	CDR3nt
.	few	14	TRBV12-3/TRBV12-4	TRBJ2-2	CASREGAGTGELFF	TGTGCCAGCAGAGAAGGGGCGGGCACCGGGGAGCTGTTTTTT
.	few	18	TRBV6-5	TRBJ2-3	CASSYSLFSRGDIDTQYF	TGTGCCAGCAGTTACTCGTTGTTTTCTCGGGGGGACATCGATACGCAGTATTTT
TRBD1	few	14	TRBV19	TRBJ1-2	CASTRDSFNYGYTF	TGTGCCAGTACTCGGGACAGCTTCAACTATGGCTACACCTTC
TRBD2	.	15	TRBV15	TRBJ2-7	CATGGPPGLGYEQYF	TGTGCCACGGGGGGGCCACCGGGACTAGGCTACGAGCAGTACTTC
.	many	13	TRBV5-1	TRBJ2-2	CASSRDNNGELFF	TGCGCCAGCAGCCGAGACAACAACGGGGAGCTGTTTTTT
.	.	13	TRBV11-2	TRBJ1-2	CASSLWERPGYTF	TGTGCCAGCAGCTTATGGGAGAGGCCTGGCTACACCTTC
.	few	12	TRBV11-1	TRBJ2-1	CASSSHPQGQFF	TGTGCCAGCAGCTCCCACCCCCAGGGGCAGTTCTTC
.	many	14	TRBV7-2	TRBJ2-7	CASSLGRLSYEQYF	TGTGCCAGCAGCTTAGGACGCCTTTCCTACGAGCAGTACTTC
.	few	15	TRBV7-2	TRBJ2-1	CASSPGSGVYNEQFF	TGTGCCAGCAGCCCTGGGAGCGGAGTCTACAATGAGCAGTTCTTC
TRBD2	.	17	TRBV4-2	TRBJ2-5	CASSQGPAGATIETQYF	TGTGCCAGCAGCCAAGGGCCAGCGGGGGCGACAATAGAGACCCAGTACTTC
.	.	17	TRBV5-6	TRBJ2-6	CASSRKFQGAGANVLTF	TGTGCCAGCAGCCGAAAATTCCAGGGTGCTGGGGCCAACGTCCTGACTTTC
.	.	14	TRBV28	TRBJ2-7	CASSGPLGLYEQYF	TGTGCCAGCAGTGGGCCACTAGGGCTCTACGAGCAGTACTTC
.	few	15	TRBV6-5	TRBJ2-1	CASSYAPGTYNEQFF	TGTGCCAGCAGTTACGCTCCCGGCACCTACAATGAGCAGTTCTTC
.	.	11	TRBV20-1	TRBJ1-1	CSANDRYEAFF	TGCAGTGCTAACGACAGGTATGAAGCTTTCTTT
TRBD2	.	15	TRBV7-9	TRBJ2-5	CASSLYSGSGETQYF	TGTGCCAGCAGCTTATACAGCGGGAGCGGAGAGACCCAGTACTTC
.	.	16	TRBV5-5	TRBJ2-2	CASSLAGPANTGELFF	TGTGCCAGCAGCTTGGCTGGACCAGCGAACACCGGGGAGCTGTTTTTT
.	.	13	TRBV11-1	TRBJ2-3	CASSPRGGGTQYF	TGTGCCAGCAGCCCCCGTGGGGGAGGTACGCAGTATTTT
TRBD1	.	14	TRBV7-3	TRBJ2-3	CASSLRGTGSTQYF	TGTGCCAGCAGCTTAAGGGGGACAGGGAGTACGCAGTATTTT
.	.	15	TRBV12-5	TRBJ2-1	CASGQGAGSYNEQFF	TGTGCTAGTGGTCAAGGGGCGGGCTCCTACAATGAGCAGTTCTTC
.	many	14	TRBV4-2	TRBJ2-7	CASSQVGGSYEQYF	TGTGCCAGCAGCCAAGTCGGGGGATCCTACGAGCAGTACTTC
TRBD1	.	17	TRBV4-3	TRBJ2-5	CASSQFSGQGIGETQYF	TGCGCCAGCAGCCAATTCTCCGGACAGGGGATAGGTGAGACCCAGTACTTC
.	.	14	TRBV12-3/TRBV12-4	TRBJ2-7	CASSLSRAGSEQYF	TGTGCCAGCAGTTTATCAAGGGCAGGGAGCGAGCAGTACTTC
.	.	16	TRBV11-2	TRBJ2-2	CASSSRTGLSTGELFF	TGTGCCAGCAGCTCAAGGACAGGACTAAGCACCGGGGAGCTGTTTTTT
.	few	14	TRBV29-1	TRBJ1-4	CSVAPLARGEKLFF	TGCAGCGTTGCCCCCCTAGCCAGGGGTGAAAAACTGTTTTTT
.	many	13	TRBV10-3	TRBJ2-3	CAIRGHSVDTQYF	TGTGCCATCAGAGGACACTCGGTAGATACGCAGTATTTT
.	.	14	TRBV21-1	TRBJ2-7	CASRKGGDSYEQYF	TGTGCCAGCCGCAAAGGGGGAGACTCCTACGAGCAGTACTTC
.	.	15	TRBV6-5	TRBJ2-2	CASSYIWGGTGELFF	TGTGCCAGCAGTTACATCTGGGGAGGCACCGGGGAGCTGTTTTTT
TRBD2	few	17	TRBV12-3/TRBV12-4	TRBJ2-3	CASRRTSGRAISDTQYF	TGTGCCAGCAGGCGAACTAGCGGGAGGGCCATATCAGATACGCAGTATTTT
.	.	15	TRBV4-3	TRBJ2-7	CASSQRREGNYEQYF	TGCGCCAGCAGCCAACGAAGGGAAGGAAACTACGAGCAGTACTTC
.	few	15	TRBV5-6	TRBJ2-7	CASSLFGDSIREQYF	TGTGCCAGCAGCTTGTTTGGGGACTCCATCAGAGAGCAGTACTTC
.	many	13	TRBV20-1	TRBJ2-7	CSAMGGSYLEQYF	TGCAGTGCTATGGGGGGCTCCTACCTCGAGCAGTACTTC
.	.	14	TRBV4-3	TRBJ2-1	CASSQDFVDNEQFF	TGCGCCAGCAGCCAAGATTTCGTCGACAATGAGCAGTTCTTC
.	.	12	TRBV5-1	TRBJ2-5	CASRGGAGTQYF	TGCGCCAGCAGGGGCGGGGCTGGGACCCAGTACTTC
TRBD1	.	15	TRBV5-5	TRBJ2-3	CASSTRQGSADTQYF	TGTGCCAGCAGCACCCGACAGGGGTCGGCAGATACGCAGTATTTT
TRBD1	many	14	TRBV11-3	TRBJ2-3	CASSPGTVTDTQYF	TGTGCCAGCAGCCCAGGGACAGTCACAGATACGCAGTATTTT
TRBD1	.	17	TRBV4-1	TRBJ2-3	CASSQDHHRGTGDTQYF	TGCGCCAGCAGCCAGGACCACCACAGGGGAACTGGAGATACGCAGTATTTT
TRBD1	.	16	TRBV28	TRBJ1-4	CASSLAGGEFNEKLFF	TGTGCCAGCAGTTTGGCAGGGGGGGAATTTAATGAAAAACTGTTTTTT